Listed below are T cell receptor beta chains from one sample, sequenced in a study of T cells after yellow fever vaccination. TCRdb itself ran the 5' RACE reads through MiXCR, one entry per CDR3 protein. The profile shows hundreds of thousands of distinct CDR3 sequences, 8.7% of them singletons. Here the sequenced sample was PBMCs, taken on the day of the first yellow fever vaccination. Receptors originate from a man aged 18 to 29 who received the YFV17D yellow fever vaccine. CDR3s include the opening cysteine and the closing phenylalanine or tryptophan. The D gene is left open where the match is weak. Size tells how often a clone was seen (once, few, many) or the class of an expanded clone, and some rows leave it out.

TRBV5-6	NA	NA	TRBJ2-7	TGTGCCAGCAGCTTGTTTGTGGACCCTCCCTACGAGCAGTACTTC	CASSLFVDPPYEQYF
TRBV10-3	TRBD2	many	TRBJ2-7	TGTGCCATCAGTGAGTCGACTAGCGGGGGTTTAGGCTACGAGCAGTACTTC	CAISESTSGGLGYEQYF
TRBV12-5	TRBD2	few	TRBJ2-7	TGTGCTAGTGGTTTGCCAACCCCGGGACTAGCGGGGGGACGTGCCTCCTACGAGCAGTACTTC	CASGLPTPGLAGGRASYEQYF
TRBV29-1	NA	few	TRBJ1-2	TGCAGCGTCGTGGAAAACTATGGCTACACCTTC	CSVVENYGYTF
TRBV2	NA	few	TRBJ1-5	TGTGCCAGCAGAGCCGGGACATCTAGCAATCAGCCCCAGCATTTT	CASRAGTSSNQPQHF
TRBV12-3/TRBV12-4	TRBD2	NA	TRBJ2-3	TGTGCCAGCAGGGGACTAAACGGGGCAGATACGCAGTATTTT	CASRGLNGADTQYF
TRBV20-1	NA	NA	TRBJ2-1	TGCAGTGCTAGAGGGATCAGAGGGGGGTATGAGCAGTTCTTC	CSARGIRGGYEQFF
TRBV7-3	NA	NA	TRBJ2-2	TGTGCCAGCAGCTTAGGACGAAACGGGGAGCTGTTTTTT	CASSLGRNGELFF
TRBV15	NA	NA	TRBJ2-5	TGTGCCACCAGCAGTCCCCGGTCCCGAGAGACCCAGTACTTC	CATSSPRSRETQYF
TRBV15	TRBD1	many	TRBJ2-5	TGTGCCACCAGCAAGGGACAGGGGGTTGACCAGTACTTC	CATSKGQGVDQYF
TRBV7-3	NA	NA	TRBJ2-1	TGTGCCAGCAGCTTAGGAGGGATACGCGAGCAGTTCTTC	CASSLGGIREQFF
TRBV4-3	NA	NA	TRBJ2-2	TGCGCCAGCAGCCAAGGCAGATACACCGGGGAGCTGTTTTTT	CASSQGRYTGELFF
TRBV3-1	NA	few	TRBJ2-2	TGTGCCAGCAGCCCGAGGGTTCTCTCCGGGGAGCTGTTTTTT	CASSPRVLSGELFF
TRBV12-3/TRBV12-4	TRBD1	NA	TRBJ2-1	TGTGCCAGCACCCCGGGACAGGGTTACAATGAGCAGTTCTTC	CASTPGQGYNEQFF
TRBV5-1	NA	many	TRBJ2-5	TGCGCCAGCAGTCCGACCCACAGACTAGAAGAGACCCAGTACTTC	CASSPTHRLEETQYF
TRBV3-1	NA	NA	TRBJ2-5	TGTGCCAGCAGCCAAGATATGGAGACCCAGTACTTC	CASSQDMETQYF
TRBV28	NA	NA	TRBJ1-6	TGTGCCAGCAGTTTAGGAGGCGGGACCCTGGGTAATTCACCCCTCCACTTT	CASSLGGGTLGNSPLHF
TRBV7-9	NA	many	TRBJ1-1	TGTGCCAGCAGCTTAAGGGGGGTATCGGTTGGCGAAGCTTTCTTT	CASSLRGVSVGEAFF
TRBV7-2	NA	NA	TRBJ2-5	TGTGCCAGCAGCTTAAAGTTTCGAGGGAAAGAGACCCAGTACTTC	CASSLKFRGKETQYF
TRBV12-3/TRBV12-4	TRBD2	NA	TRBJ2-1	TGTGCCAGCAGTTCCCCGCTGGGGGGGGGGGGCTACAATGAGCAGTTCTTC	CASSSPLGGGGYNEQFF
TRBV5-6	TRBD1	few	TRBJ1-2	TGTGCCAGCAGCATAAACAGGGGGCACTTGCACACCTTC	CASSINRGHLHTF
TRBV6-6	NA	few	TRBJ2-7	TGTGCCAGCCTCGTCCTATCTCCCTACGAGCAGTACTTC	CASLVLSPYEQYF
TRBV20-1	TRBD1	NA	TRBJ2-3	TGCAGTGCTAACAGGGGCGTCCTCACAGATACGCAGTATTTT	CSANRGVLTDTQYF
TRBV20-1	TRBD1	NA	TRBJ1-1	TGCAGTTCTAACAGGGGGCTTATCACTGAAGCTTTCTTT	CSSNRGLITEAFF
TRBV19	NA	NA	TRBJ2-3	TGTGCCAGTAGTATTTCCCGCACAGATACGCAGTATTTT	CASSISRTDTQYF
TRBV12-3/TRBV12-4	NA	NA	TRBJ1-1	TGTGCCAGCAGCCTCGCGGGCTGGGGAGTTGTGGAAACTGAAGCTTTCTTT	CASSLAGWGVVETEAFF
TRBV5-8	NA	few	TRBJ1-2	TGTGCCAGCAGCCCGGGACACGGCTATGGCTACACCTTC	CASSPGHGYGYTF
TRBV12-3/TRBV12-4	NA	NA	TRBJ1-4	TGTGCCAGCAGTTTGGGGGGGGCCGAGGAAAAACTGTTTTTT	CASSLGGAEEKLFF
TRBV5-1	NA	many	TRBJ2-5	TGCGCCAGCAGCTCCCCCCCAGAGCAAGAGACCCAGTACTTC	CASSSPPEQETQYF
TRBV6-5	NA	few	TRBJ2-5	TGTGCCAGCAGTTACCAACAGGGGAGGGAGACCCAGTACTTC	CASSYQQGRETQYF
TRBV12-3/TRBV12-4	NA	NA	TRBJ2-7	TGTGCCAGCACGCATGGGGGGGAGCAGTACTTC	CASTHGGEQYF
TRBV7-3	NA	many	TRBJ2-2	TGTGCCAGCAGCTTAAACGGCTACACCGGGGAGCTGTTTTTT	CASSLNGYTGELFF
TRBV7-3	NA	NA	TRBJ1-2	TGTGCCAGCAGCTTAAGGAAGACATCCCAAGGGTACACCTTC	CASSLRKTSQGYTF
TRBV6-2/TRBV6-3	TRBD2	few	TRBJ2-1	TGTGCCAGCAGCACCCGCGGGGGGGCCGTAAATGAGCAGTTCTTC	CASSTRGGAVNEQFF
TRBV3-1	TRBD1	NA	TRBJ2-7	TGTGCCAGCAGTAGAACCCGGGACAGGGCTTACGAGCAGTACTTC	CASSRTRDRAYEQYF
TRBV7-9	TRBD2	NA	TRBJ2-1	TGTGCCAGCAGCTTAGAAGGGAGAAGCGGGGGAGACAATGAGCAGTTCTTC	CASSLEGRSGGDNEQFF
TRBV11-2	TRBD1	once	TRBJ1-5	TGTGCCAGCGAACGCGGGGGCGGTGGACAGGGATGGCATCAGCCCCAGCATTTT	CASERGGGGQGWHQPQHF
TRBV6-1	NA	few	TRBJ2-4	TGTGCCAGCAGTGAAGCGATGGCGATAGGAATCCTAGCCAAAAACATTCAGTACTTC	CASSEAMAIGILAKNIQYF